The clone carrying this T cell receptor beta chain was seen ten or more times. Tregs were sorted as CD4+CD25+CD127-/low cells. This CDR3 comprises 13 residues. V trimming: 3 bases; J trimming: 8 bases; junction bases outside the gene matches: 4. Germline V gene lookup returns CDR1 SEHNR and CDR2 FQNEAQ (reference sequence). TCRdb re-derived calls from the 5' RACE reads in MiXCR, one entry per CDR3 protein. The sample has approximately 50,000 distinct CDR3 sequences, around 20% seen once. V gene TRBV7-9 combines with J gene TRBJ1-1, with TRBD1 matching over 9 bases. The material sequenced was tumor-infiltrating Tregs sorted from the breast tumor. The clonotype was recovered from a female donor with breast cancer. The CDR3 loop is CASSFDRGGEAFF. CDR3 sequence (DNA): TGTGCCAGCAGCTTCGACAGGGGGGGAGAAGCTTTCTTT. The entire variable domain, with the rest obtained from reference TRBV7-9 and TRBJ1-1, is as follows: DTGVSQNPRHKITKRGQNVTFRCDPISEHNRLYWYRQTLGQGPEFLTYFQNEAQLEKSRLLSDRFSAERPKGSFSTLEIQRTEQGDSAMYLCASSFDRGGEAFFGQGTRLTVV.